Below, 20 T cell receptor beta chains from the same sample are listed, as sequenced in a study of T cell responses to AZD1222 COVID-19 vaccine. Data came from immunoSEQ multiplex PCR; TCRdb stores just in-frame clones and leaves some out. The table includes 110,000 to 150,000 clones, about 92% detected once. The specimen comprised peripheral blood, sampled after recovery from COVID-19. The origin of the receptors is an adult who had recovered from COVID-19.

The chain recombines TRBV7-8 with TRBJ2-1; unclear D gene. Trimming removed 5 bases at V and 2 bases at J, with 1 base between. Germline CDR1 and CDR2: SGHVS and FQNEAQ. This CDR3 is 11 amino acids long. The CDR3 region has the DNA TGTGCCAGCAGCCCCTACAATGAGCAGTTCTTC. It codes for CASSPYNEQFF.

The CDR3 nucleotides read TGTGCCACCAGTGATTCGCTAGCGGGAGGGGTAGATACGCAGTATTTT. This sequence encodes CATSDSLAGGVDTQYF. The chain is built from TRBV24-1 and TRBJ2-3, with 12 nucleotides matching TRBD2. V shed 2 bases, J shed 5 bases, and the junction held 4 bases outside the gene matches. Germline V gene data show CDR1 as KGHDR and CDR2 as SFDVKD. The CDR3 has 16 residues.

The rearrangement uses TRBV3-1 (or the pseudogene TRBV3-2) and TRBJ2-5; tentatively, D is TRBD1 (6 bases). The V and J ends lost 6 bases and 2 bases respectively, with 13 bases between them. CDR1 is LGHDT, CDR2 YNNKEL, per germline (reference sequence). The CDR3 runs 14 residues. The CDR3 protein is CASSSTDRQETQYF. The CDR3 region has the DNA TGTGCCAGCAGTTCTACCGACAGGCAAGAGACCCAGTACTTC.

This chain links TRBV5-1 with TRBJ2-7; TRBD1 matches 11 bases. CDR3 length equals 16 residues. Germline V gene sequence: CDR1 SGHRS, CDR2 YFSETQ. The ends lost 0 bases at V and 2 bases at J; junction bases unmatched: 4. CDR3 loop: CASSLEGTGGTYEQYF. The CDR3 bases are TGCGCCAGCAGCTTGGAGGGGACAGGGGGAACCTACGAGCAGTACTTC.

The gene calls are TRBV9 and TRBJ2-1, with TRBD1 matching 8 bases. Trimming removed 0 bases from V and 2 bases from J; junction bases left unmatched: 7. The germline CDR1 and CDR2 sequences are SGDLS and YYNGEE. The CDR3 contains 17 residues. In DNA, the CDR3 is TGTGCCAGCAGCGTAGTAGACAGGGGAATCCCCTACAATGAGCAGTTCTTC. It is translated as CASSVVDRGIPYNEQFF.

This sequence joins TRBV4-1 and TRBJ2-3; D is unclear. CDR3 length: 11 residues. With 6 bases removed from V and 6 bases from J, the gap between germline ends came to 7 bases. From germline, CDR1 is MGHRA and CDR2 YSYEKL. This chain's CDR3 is CASSSQDTQYF. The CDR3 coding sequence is TGCGCCAGCAGTTCCCAGGATACGCAGTATTTT.

The CDR3: CASSQDPILAEGNTGELFF. In DNA form, the CDR3 reads TGTGCCAGCAGCCAAGATCCTATTCTAGCGGAGGGGAACACCGGGGAGCTGTTTTTT. The chain is built from TRBV3-1 (or the pseudogene TRBV3-2) and TRBJ2-2; 7 nucleotides match TRBD2. V was pared by 0 bases and J by 1 base, with 11 bases of the junction left unmatched. The CDR3 spans 19 residues. Germline V gene lookup returns CDR1 LGHDT and CDR2 YNNKEL (reference sequence).

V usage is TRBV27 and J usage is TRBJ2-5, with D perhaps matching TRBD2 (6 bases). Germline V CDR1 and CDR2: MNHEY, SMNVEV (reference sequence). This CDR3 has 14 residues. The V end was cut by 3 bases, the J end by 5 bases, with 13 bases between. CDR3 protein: CASSFWGDRETQYF. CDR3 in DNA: TGTGCCAGCAGTTTCTGGGGGGATCGTGAGACCCAGTACTTC.

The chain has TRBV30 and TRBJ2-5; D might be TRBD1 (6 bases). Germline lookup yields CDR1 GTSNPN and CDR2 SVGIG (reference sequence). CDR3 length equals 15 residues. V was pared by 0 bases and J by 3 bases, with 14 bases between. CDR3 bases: TGTGCCTGGAGTGTCCGCCGGGACACGAAAGAGACCCAGTACTTC. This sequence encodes CAWSVRRDTKETQYF.

The CDR3 nucleotides are TGTGCCAGCAGTTTATGGGTGACTCAGGAGCCCCAGCATTTT. Protein: CASSLWVTQEPQHF. The V and J genes are TRBV28 and TRBJ1-5; no definite D call. Deletions cut 0 bases from V and 8 bases from J, with 11 bases between. The CDR3 covers 14 residues. CDR1 is MDHEN, CDR2 SYDVKM, per germline.

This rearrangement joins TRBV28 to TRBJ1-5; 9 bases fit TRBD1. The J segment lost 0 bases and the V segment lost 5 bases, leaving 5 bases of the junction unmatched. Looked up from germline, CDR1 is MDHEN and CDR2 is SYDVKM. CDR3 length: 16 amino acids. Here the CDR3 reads CASSLWGQGSNQPQHF. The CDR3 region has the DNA TGTGCCAGCAGTCTTTGGGGACAGGGTAGCAATCAGCCCCAGCATTTT.

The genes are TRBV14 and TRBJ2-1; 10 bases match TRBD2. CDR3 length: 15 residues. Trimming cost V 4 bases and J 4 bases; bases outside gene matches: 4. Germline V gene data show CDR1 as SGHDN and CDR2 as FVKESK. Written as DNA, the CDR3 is TGTGCCAGCAGCCGTACAGCGGGAGGGTACAATGAGCAGTTCTTC. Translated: CASSRTAGGYNEQFF.

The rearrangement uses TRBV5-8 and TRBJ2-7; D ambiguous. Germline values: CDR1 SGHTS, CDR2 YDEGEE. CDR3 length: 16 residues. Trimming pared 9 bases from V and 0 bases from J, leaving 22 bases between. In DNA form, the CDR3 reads TGTGCCACTAGGCTGGCGGAAGGTCCCTCCTCCTACGAGCAGTACTTC. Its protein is CATRLAEGPSSYEQYF. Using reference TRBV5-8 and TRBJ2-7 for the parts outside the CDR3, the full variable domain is EAGVTQSPTHLIKTRGQQATLRCSPISGHTSVYWYQQALGLGLQFLLWYDEGEERNRGNFPPRFSGRQFPNYSSELNVNALELEDSALYLCATRLAEGPSSYEQYFGPGTRLTVT.

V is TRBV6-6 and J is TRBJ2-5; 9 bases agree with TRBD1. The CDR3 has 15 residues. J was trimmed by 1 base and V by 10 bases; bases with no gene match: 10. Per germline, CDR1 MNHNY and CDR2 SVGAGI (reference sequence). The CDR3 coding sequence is TGTGCCACGACGGGGACAGGGTTATTCCAAGAGACCCAGTACTTC. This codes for CATTGTGLFQETQYF.

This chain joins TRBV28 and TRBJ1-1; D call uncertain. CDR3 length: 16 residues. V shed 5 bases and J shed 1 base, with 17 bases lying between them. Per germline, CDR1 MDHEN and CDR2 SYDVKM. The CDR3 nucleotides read TGTGCCAGCAGTGGAATACTCGGAGAGGCGAACACTGAAGCTTTCTTT. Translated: CASSGILGEANTEAFF.

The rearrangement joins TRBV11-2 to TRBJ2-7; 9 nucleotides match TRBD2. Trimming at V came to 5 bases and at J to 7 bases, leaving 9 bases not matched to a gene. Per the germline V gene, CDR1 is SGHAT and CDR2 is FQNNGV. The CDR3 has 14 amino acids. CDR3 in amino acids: CASSLVLAGPEQYF. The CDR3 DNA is TGTGCCAGCAGCCTCGTCCTAGCGGGACCAGAGCAGTACTTC.

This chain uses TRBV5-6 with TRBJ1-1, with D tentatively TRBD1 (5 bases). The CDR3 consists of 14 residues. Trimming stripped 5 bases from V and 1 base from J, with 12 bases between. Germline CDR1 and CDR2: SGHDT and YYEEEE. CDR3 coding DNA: TGTGCCAGCAGGAATCCCGGACAGAACACTGAAGCTTTCTTT. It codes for CASRNPGQNTEAFF.

The CDR3 region has the DNA TGTGCCAGCAGAGCGAGCGGGACGTACGAGCAGTACTTC. It codes for CASRASGTYEQYF. The chain carries TRBV27 and TRBJ2-7; 7 bases are a match to TRBD2. Unmatched junction bases numbered 6, after V lost 6 bases and J lost 4 bases. Per the germline V gene, CDR1 is MNHEY and CDR2 is SMNVEV (reference sequence). This CDR3 spans 13 amino acids.

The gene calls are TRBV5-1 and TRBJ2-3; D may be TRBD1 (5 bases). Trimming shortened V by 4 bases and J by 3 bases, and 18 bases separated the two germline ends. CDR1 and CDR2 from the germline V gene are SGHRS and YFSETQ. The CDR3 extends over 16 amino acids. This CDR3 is CASSPNPGIGTDTQYF. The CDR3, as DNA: TGCGCCAGCAGCCCCAACCCAGGGATAGGGACAGATACGCAGTATTTT.

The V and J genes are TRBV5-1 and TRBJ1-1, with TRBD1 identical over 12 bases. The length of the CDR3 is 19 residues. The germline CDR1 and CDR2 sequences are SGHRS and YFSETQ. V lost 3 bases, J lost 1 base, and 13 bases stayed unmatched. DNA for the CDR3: TGCGCCAGCAGCTCCGGGACAGGGGGCATTTTCGACCCGAACACTGAAGCTTTCTTT. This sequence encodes CASSSGTGGIFDPNTEAFF.